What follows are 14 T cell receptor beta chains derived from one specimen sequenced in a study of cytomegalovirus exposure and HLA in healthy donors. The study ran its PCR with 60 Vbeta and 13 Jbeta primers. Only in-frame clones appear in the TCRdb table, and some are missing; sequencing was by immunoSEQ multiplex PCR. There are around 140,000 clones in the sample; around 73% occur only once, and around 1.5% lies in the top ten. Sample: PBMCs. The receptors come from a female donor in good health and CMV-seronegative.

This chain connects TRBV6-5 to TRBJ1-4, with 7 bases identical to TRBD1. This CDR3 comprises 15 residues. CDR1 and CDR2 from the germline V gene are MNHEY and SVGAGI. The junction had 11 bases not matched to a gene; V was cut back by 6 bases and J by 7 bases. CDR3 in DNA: TGTGCCAGCAGCCCGGTGGAGGGGGCGCGTGAAAAACTGTTTTTT. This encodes CASSPVEGAREKLFF.

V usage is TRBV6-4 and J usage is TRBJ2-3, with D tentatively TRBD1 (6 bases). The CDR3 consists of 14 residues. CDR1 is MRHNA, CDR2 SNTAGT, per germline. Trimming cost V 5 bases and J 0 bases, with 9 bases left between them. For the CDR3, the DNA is TGTGCCAGCAGTTCGGACAGTAGCACAGATACGCAGTATTTT. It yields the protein CASSSDSSTDTQYF.

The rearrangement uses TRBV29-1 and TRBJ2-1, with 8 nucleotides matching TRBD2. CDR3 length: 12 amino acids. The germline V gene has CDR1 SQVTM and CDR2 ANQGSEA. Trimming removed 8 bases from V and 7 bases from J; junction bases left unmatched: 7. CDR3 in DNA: TGCAGCCTCCCGGGAGGGATGAATGAGCAGTTCTTC. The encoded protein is CSLPGGMNEQFF.

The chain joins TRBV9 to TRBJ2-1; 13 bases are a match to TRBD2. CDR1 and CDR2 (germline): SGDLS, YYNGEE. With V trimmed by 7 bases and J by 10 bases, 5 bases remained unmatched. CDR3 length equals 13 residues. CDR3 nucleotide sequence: TGTGCCAGCGGACTAGCGGGAGTGGACGAGCAGTTCTTC. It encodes CASGLAGVDEQFF.

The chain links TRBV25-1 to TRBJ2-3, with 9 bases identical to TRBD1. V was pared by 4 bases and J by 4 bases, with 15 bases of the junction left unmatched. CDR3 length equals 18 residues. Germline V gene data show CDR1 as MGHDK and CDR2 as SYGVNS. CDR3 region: CASSARSGTGWRADTQYF. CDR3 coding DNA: TGTGCCAGCAGTGCCCGGTCCGGGACAGGGTGGAGGGCAGATACGCAGTATTTT.

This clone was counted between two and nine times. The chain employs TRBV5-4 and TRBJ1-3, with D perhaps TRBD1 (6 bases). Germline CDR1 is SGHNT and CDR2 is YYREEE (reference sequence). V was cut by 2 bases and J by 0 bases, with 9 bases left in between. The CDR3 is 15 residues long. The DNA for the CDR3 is TGTGCCAGCAGCTTTGACAGGAACTCTGGAAACACCATATATTTT. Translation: CASSFDRNSGNTIYF. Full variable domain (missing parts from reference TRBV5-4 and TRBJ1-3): ETGVTQSPTHLIKTRGQQVTLRCSSQSGHNTVSWYQQALGQGPQFIFQYYREEENGRGNFPPRFSGLQFPNYSSELNVNALELDDSALYLCASSFDRNSGNTIYFGEGSWLTVV.

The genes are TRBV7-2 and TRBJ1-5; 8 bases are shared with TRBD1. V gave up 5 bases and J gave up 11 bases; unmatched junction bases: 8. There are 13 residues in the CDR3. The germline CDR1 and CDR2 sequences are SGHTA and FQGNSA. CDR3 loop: CASSLDRGGSQHF. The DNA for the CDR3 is TGTGCCAGCAGCCTCGACAGGGGTGGGTCCCAGCATTTT.

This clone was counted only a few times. The CDR3 protein is CSVETGGRSYTF. The CDR3 region has the DNA TGCAGCGTTGAAACAGGGGGCAGGAGCTACACCTTC. The chain is built from TRBV29-1 and TRBJ1-2; 9 bases are a match to TRBD1. The CDR3 spans 12 residues. Germline lookup yields CDR1 SQVTM and CDR2 ANQGSEA. Unmatched junction bases numbered 4, after V lost 2 bases and J lost 9 bases.

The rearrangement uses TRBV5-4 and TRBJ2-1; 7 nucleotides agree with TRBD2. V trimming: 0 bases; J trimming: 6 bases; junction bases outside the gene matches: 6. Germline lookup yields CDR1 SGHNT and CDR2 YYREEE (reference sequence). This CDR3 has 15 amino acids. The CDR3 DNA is TGTGCCAGCAGCTTGGGCGGGAGTAGCGTCAATGAGCAGTTCTTC. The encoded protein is CASSLGGSSVNEQFF.

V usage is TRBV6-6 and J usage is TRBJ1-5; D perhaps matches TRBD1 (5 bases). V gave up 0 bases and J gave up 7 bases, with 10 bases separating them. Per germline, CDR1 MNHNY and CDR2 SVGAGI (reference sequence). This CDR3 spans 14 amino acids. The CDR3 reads CASSYSAGLQPQHF. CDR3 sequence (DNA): TGTGCCAGCAGTTACTCGGCGGGGCTGCAGCCCCAGCATTTT.

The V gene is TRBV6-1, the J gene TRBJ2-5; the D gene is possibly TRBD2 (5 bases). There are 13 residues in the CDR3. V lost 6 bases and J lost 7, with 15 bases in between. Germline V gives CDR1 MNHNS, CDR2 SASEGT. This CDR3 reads CASSRGVEGTQYF. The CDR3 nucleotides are TGTGCCAGCAGCCGGGGTGTTGAGGGGACCCAGTACTTC.

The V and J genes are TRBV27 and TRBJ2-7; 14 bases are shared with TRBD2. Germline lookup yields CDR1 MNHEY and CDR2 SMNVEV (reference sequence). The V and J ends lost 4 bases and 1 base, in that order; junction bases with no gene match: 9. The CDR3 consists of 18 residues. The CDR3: CASSSRLAGGGDSYEQYF. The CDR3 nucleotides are TGTGCCAGCAGTTCCCGACTAGCGGGAGGGGGGGATTCCTACGAGCAGTACTTC.

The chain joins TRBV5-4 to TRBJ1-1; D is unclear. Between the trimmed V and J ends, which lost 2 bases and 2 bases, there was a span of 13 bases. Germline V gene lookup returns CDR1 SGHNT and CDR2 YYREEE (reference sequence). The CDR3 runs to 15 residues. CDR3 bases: TGTGCCAGCAGCTTAACAGTCAGAACTAACACTGAAGCTTTCTTT. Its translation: CASSLTVRTNTEAFF.

CDR3 nucleotides: TGTGCCATCAGCGGGACAGGCGTCTACTCTGGAAACACCATATATTTT. Encoded protein: CAISGTGVYSGNTIYF. The rearrangement links TRBV10-3 to TRBJ1-3; TRBD1 agrees at 8 bases. Trimming took 6 bases from V and 0 from J; bases not matched to a gene: 7. CDR3 length: 16 residues. Germline CDR1 is ENHRY and CDR2 is SYGVKD.